This T cell receptor (beta chain) was found in a study of blood T cell repertoires in COVID-19. Across the study: Samples came from the United States, Italy and Spain, spanning acute and convalescent COVID-19.

The assay was immunoSEQ multiplex PCR, and TCRdb's table has in-frame clones only and misses some. The table has 200,000 to 250,000 clones, 70% to 90% seen once. The CDR3 is 17 amino acids. Per germline, CDR1 SEHNR and CDR2 FQNEAQ (reference sequence). V was pared by 5 bases and J by 3 bases, with 9 bases of the junction left unmatched. Sequencing was carried out using PBMCs or T cells enriched from blood (not recorded which). The origin of this receptor is a woman in her thirties or forties with acute COVID-19. The genes are TRBV7-9 and TRBJ2-3; 12 bases fit TRBD2. CDR3 DNA sequence: TGTGCCAGCAGCCCCCGCCTGACTAGCGGGAGAACAGATACGCAGTATTTT. Its translation is CASSPRLTSGRTDTQYF.